This passage covers 14 T cell receptor beta chains from one sample sequenced in a study of neurological immune-mediated disorders (dated by TCRdb to the late 2010s). The library came from 5' RACE. Sequencing took place on an Illumina HiSeq 2500. TCRdb reworked the public reads: Q25 trimming with fastp, MiXCR clone assembly, productive beta chains retained. Under each unique CDR3 protein, matching rows form one entry showing the most common genes and DNA. The sample table shows 66,000 or so distinct CDR3 sequences, and 3.5% to 5.5% are seen once. Around 6.9% of the sample goes to the ten largest clones. The sample comprised PBMCs. These receptors were obtained from a man aged 25-40 years with multiple sclerosis.

V gene TRBV5-6 combines with J gene TRBJ1-2; D possibly corresponds to TRBD1 (5 bases). The germline gives CDR1 SGHDT, CDR2 YYEEEE. Trimming removed 4 bases at V and 2 bases at J, with 12 bases between. There are 14 residues in the CDR3. CDR3 DNA sequence: TGTGCCAGCAGCCCCCCGGGGGTAAACTATGGCTACACCTTC. This sequence encodes CASSPPGVNYGYTF.

This clonotype showed up just a few times. The chain uses TRBV5-1 and TRBJ2-1; unclear D gene. Germline assignment: CDR1 SGHRS and CDR2 YFSETQ. CDR3 length: 13 amino acids. The V end was cut by 1 base, the J end by 4 bases, with 6 bases between. The DNA for the CDR3 is TGCGCCAGCAGCTTGCCGGGTTACAATGAGCAGTTCTTC. Encoded protein: CASSLPGYNEQFF.

A word on this clonotype: It may be a read error: a sequence one base away is much more abundant. CDR3 residues: CASSYETEAFF. Written as DNA, the CDR3 is TGTGCCAGCAGCTACGAAACTGAAGCTTTCTTT. The V gene is TRBV7-9, the J gene TRBJ1-1; D gene ambiguous. CDR3 length equals 11 residues. With 4 bases removed from V and 5 bases from J, the gap between germline ends came to 5 bases. Germline V gene data show CDR1 as SEHNR and CDR2 as FQNEAQ (reference sequence).

The chain has TRBV6-1 and TRBJ2-3; TRBD1 is a possible D gene (6 bases). Trimming stripped 3 bases from V and 1 base from J, with 8 bases between. The germline V gene encodes CDR1 MNHNS and CDR2 SASEGT. The CDR3 loop spans 14 amino acids. The CDR3 sequence: CASSEPGGTDTQYF. The CDR3 DNA follows: TGTGCCAGCAGTGAGCCAGGGGGCACAGATACGCAGTATTTT.

At least ten counts were recorded for this clonotype. This chain connects TRBV12-3 or TRBV12-4 to TRBJ1-1; the D is unclear. The CDR3 is 15 amino acids. V was pared by 6 bases and J by 0 bases, with 14 bases between. The CDR3 protein is CASSDQTTMNTEAFF. DNA of the CDR3: TGTGCCAGCAGCGATCAGACTACGATGAACACTGAAGCTTTCTTT.

This clonotype came up many times. The chain is built from TRBV6-6 and TRBJ2-7; D not certain. This CDR3 region has 12 residues. Trimming took 6 bases from V and 1 from J, leaving 7 bases between them. The germline V gene has CDR1 MNHNY and CDR2 SVGAGI (reference sequence). CDR3 coding DNA: TGTGCCAGCAGCGCCGGATCCTACGAGCAGTACTTC. The encoded protein is CASSAGSYEQYF.

There are many counts of this clonotype. The gene calls are TRBV12-3 or TRBV12-4 and TRBJ1-2; D remains ambiguous. The CDR3 runs 13 residues. Trimming removed 1 base at V and 3 bases at J, with 6 bases between. CDR3 in DNA: TGTGCCAGCAGTTTAGGGGGTCACTATGGCTACACCTTC. Protein product: CASSLGGHYGYTF.

Many counts were recorded for this clonotype. The gene calls are TRBV7-2 and TRBJ2-1; 7 nucleotides line up with TRBD1. The germline CDR1 and CDR2 sequences are SGHTA and FQGNSA. Unmatched junction bases numbered 13, after V lost 5 bases and J lost 0 bases. The CDR3 is 18 residues long. CDR3 nucleotides: TGTGCCAGCAGCCCGAGACCTGACAGGGAAGCCTCCTACAATGAGCAGTTCTTC. It specifies CASSPRPDREASYNEQFF.

This clonotype has only a few counts. An end of the junction does not agree with germline; a read error may underlie this. The chain is built from TRBV7-9 and TRBJ1-6; D uncertain. This CDR3 has 12 amino acids. From germline, CDR1 is SEHNR and CDR2 FQNEAQ (reference sequence). The CDR3 DNA is TGTGCCAGCAGATCAAATGCATCACCCCTCAACTTT. Translated, it gives CASRSNASPLNF.

This clonotype was recorded many times. The gene calls are TRBV5-1 and TRBJ2-1, with D hard to call. The V end lost 4 bases, the J end lost 9 bases, and 8 bases lay between the germline ends. Germline V gene data show CDR1 as SGHRS and CDR2 as YFSETQ. The CDR3 extends over 11 amino acids. In DNA, the CDR3 is TGCGCCAGCAGCCCCCGTAGTGAGCAGTTCTTC. Translating it yields CASSPRSEQFF.

This clonotype was detected many times. The gene calls are TRBV6-1 and TRBJ2-5, with TRBD1 matching over 7 bases. CDR1 MNHNS and CDR2 SASEGT come from the germline V gene. V shed 6 bases, J shed 1 base, and the junction held 2 bases outside the gene matches. The CDR3 runs 13 residues. CDR3 nucleotides: TGTGCCAGCAGCCGGGACAGCCAAGAGACCCAGTACTTC. Encoded protein: CASSRDSQETQYF.

This clonotype was seen many times. This chain uses TRBV5-1 with TRBJ2-1, with TRBD2 matching 12 bases. The V gene's germline CDR1 is SGHRS and CDR2 YFSETQ. The V and J ends lost 0 bases and 6 bases, in that order; junction bases with no gene match: 4. The CDR3 contains 16 residues. The CDR3 protein is CASSLAPSGGANEQFF. CDR3 coding DNA: TGCGCCAGCAGCTTGGCCCCTAGCGGGGGGGCCAATGAGCAGTTCTTC. The variable domain in full, completed from reference TRBV5-1 and TRBJ2-1, reads KAGVTQTPRYLIKTRGQQVTLSCSPISGHRSVSWYQQTPGQGLQFLFEYFSETQRNKGNFPGRFSGRQFSNSRSEMNVSTLELGDSALYLCASSLAPSGGANEQFFGPGTRLTVL.

The chain employs TRBV15 and TRBJ1-2; TRBD1 matches at 8 bases. This CDR3 comprises 14 residues. Germline V gene data show CDR1 as LNHNV and CDR2 as YYDKDF (reference sequence). After removal of 3 bases from V and 6 bases from J, the junction contained 6 bases not matched to a gene. The CDR3 protein is CATSRDREVDGYTF. The CDR3 DNA follows: TGTGCCACCAGCAGGGACAGGGAGGTGGATGGCTACACCTTC.

This clonotype was counted ten times or more. The CDR3 region has the DNA TGCGCCAGCAGCTTGGGGCAGGACTACAATGAGCAGTTCTTC. The encoded protein is CASSLGQDYNEQFF. This chain links TRBV5-1 with TRBJ2-1; D call uncertain. CDR3 length: 14 residues. Germline-derived CDR1 and CDR2 are SGHRS and YFSETQ. V shed 0 bases and J shed 3 bases, with 7 bases lying between them.